Shown below are 3 T cell receptor beta chains from a single sample sequenced in a study of T cells after yellow fever vaccination. TCRdb itself ran the 5' RACE reads through MiXCR, one entry per CDR3 protein. The sample yields fewer than 500,000 distinct CDR3 sequences, approximately 18% seen once. The source material was PBMCs, sampled before the yellow fever booster vaccination. The receptors here all came from a man between 18 and 35 years old who received the YFV17D yellow fever vaccine.

This clonotype was picked up many times. J is TRBJ1-1 and V is TRBV7-2; tentative D call: TRBD1 (5 bases). Germline V gene sequence: CDR1 SGHTA, CDR2 FQGNSA. CDR3 length equals 13 residues. V was pared by 3 bases and J by 4 bases, with 9 bases between. In DNA, the CDR3 is TGTGCCAGCAGCTTGCAGGGCGCCACTGAAGCTTTCTTT. It codes for CASSLQGATEAFF.

This clonotype has just one count. The chain recombines TRBV20-1 with TRBJ2-5, with TRBD2 as a possible D gene (5 bases). V shed 5 bases and J shed 5 bases, with 18 bases lying between them. This CDR3 spans 14 amino acids. Germline assignment: CDR1 DFQATT and CDR2 SNEGSKA (reference sequence). The CDR3 loop is CSARSDRGGETQYF. The CDR3 region has the DNA TGCAGTGCTCGGTCCGACCGGGGTGGGGAGACCCAGTACTTC.

This clonotype was recorded a few times. CDR3 protein: CASSQDAGGTDTQYF. As DNA, the CDR3 is TGCGCCAGCAGCCAAGACGCGGGGGGGACAGATACGCAGTATTTT. The J gene is TRBJ2-3, the V gene TRBV4-3; 9 bases match TRBD2. The germline V gene encodes CDR1 LGHNA and CDR2 YSLEER. The CDR3 is made up of 15 amino acids. J gave up 3 bases and V 0 bases, and 1 base lay outside the gene matches.